This passage covers 10 T cell receptor beta chains from one sample sequenced in a study of cytomegalovirus exposure and HLA in healthy donors. Vbeta (60) and Jbeta (13) primers were used in the PCR. This table comes from immunoSEQ multiplex PCR, and its TCRdb copy is limited to in-frame clones, with some not included. The sample comprises around 110,000 clones, 70% to 80% of which are singletons, and roughly 3% rests with the top ten. The material sequenced was PBMCs. Receptors originate from a female donor in good health and CMV-seronegative.

A few counts support this clone. This sequence joins TRBV30 and TRBJ2-1; 11 nucleotides match TRBD2. CDR1 is GTSNPN, CDR2 SVGIG, per germline (reference sequence). This CDR3 region has 16 residues. V trimming: 4 bases; J trimming: 4 bases; junction bases outside the gene matches: 9. The CDR3 DNA sequence: TGTGCCTGGACCACAACCGGACTAGCGGGTTACAATGAGCAGTTCTTC. Protein product: CAWTTTGLAGYNEQFF.

J is TRBJ1-5 and V is TRBV27; 7 bases match TRBD1. Per the germline V gene, CDR1 is MNHEY and CDR2 is SMNVEV (reference sequence). The CDR3 extends over 14 amino acids. V gave up 8 bases and J gave up 3 bases; unmatched junction bases: 7. The DNA for the CDR3 is TGTGCCAGCGCCGGGACAGATCTCAATCAGCCCCAGCATTTT. It encodes CASAGTDLNQPQHF.

The chain joins TRBV13 to TRBJ1-2; D is ambiguous. There are 13 residues in the CDR3. Trimming shortened V by 5 bases and J by 10 bases, and 17 bases separated the two germline ends. Germline V CDR1 and CDR2: PRHDT, FYEKMQ (reference sequence). The CDR3 here is CASSPRSNTVYTF. The DNA of the CDR3 is TGTGCCAGCAGCCCCAGGTCTAATACCGTCTACACCTTC.

The chain has TRBV19 and TRBJ1-1, with D possibly matching TRBD1 (6 bases). This CDR3 has 14 residues. Trimming left V 5 bases short and J 9 bases short, with 19 bases between. The germline V gene has CDR1 LNHDA and CDR2 SQIVND (reference sequence). The CDR3 protein is CASSPDPNREQAFF. The CDR3 coding sequence is TGTGCCAGTAGTCCTGACCCCAACAGGGAACAAGCTTTCTTT.

This rearrangement joins TRBV4-2 to TRBJ2-3; 16 bases map to TRBD2. J was trimmed by 0 bases and V by 4 bases; bases with no gene match: 13. CDR3 length equals 21 residues. The germline V gene encodes CDR1 LGHNA and CDR2 YNFKEQ. The CDR3 nucleotides are TGTGCCAGCAGCCGAGTCCCGGGACTAGCGGGAGGGGGGGGGAGCACAGATACGCAGTATTTT. This codes for CASSRVPGLAGGGGSTDTQYF.

In its sample, this clone was seen a few times. The J gene is TRBJ2-1, the V gene TRBV2; perhaps TRBD2 as D (6 bases). V lost 6 bases, J lost 6 bases, and 9 bases lay in between. The CDR3 length is 12 residues. Germline CDR1 and CDR2: SNHLY and FYNNEI. The CDR3 sequence: CASRGTANEQFF. Written as DNA, the CDR3 is TGTGCCAGCAGGGGGACTGCCAATGAGCAGTTCTTC.

The rearrangement uses TRBV15 and TRBJ1-4; D unclear. Trimming shortened V by 1 base and J by 8 bases, and 20 bases separated the two germline ends. The V gene's germline CDR1 is LNHNV and CDR2 YYDKDF (reference sequence). This CDR3 has 17 residues. CDR3 DNA sequence: TGTGCCACCAGCAGAGTGGTTGGTGTAGGAGGGATCGAAAAACTGTTTTTT. The encoded protein is CATSRVVGVGGIEKLFF.

This chain links TRBV30 with TRBJ1-2, with TRBD1 matching 8 bases. The CDR3 loop spans 13 amino acids. The trim removed 3 bases at V and 8 bases at J, leaving 8 bases unmatched. Germline CDR1 and CDR2: GTSNPN and SVGIG (reference sequence). The CDR3, as DNA: TGTGCCTGGAGAGCGACAGGGGTGGGCGGCTACACCTTC. This sequence encodes CAWRATGVGGYTF.

The rearrangement links TRBV7-9 to TRBJ2-5, with 7 bases identical to TRBD1. From germline, CDR1 is SEHNR and CDR2 FQNEAQ (reference sequence). This CDR3 contains 14 residues. J was trimmed by 5 bases and V by 5 bases; bases with no gene match: 8. CDR3 region: CASSQDRVLETQYF. The CDR3 coding sequence is TGTGCCAGCAGCCAAGACAGGGTATTGGAGACCCAGTACTTC. Combining the CDR3 with reference TRBV7-9 and TRBJ2-5 gives the whole variable domain DTGVSQNPRHKITKRGQNVTFRCDPISEHNRLYWYRQTLGQGPEFLTYFQNEAQLEKSRLLSDRFSAERPKGSFSTLEIQRTEQGDSAMYLCASSQDRVLETQYFGPGTRLLVL.

The genes are TRBV9 and TRBJ2-1, with unresolved D. Germline V gene lookup returns CDR1 SGDLS and CDR2 YYNGEE. This CDR3 has 14 residues. Trimming left V 3 bases short and J 4 bases short, with 11 bases between. CDR3 sequence (DNA): TGTGCCAGCAGCGAGAGGCCGGAGTACAATGAGCAGTTCTTC. Protein sequence: CASSERPEYNEQFF.